Presented here are 3 T cell receptor beta chains from one specimen sequenced in a study of blood T cell repertoires in COVID-19. Profiling relied on immunoSEQ multiplex PCR, and the TCRdb table lists in-frame clones only, not all of them. Of approximately 110,000 clones listed, about 85% are singletons. Sequencing was performed on peripheral blood. Receptors were obtained from a man aged 35 to 55 with acute or convalescent COVID-19.

V gene TRBV11-2 combines with J gene TRBJ2-7, with TRBD1 as a possible D gene (5 bases). The CDR3 is 15 residues long. V was trimmed by 5 bases and J by 0 bases, leaving 14 bases between them. Germline-derived CDR1 and CDR2 are SGHAT and FQNNGV. Here the CDR3 reads CASSPQRGSSYEQYF. In DNA, the CDR3 is TGTGCCAGCAGCCCACAAAGGGGAAGCTCCTACGAGCAGTACTTC.

This clone was detected once. The rearrangement uses TRBV15 and TRBJ1-5; possibly TRBD1 for D (6 bases). The germline gives CDR1 LNHNV, CDR2 YYDKDF (reference sequence). The CDR3 is 16 residues long. The germline V and J ends were trimmed by 0 bases and 7 bases, with 16 bases remaining between them. CDR3 residues: CATSRDWKGGRQPQHF. CDR3 in DNA: TGTGCCACCAGCAGAGATTGGAAGGGGGGGCGGCAGCCCCAGCATTTT.

The chain carries TRBV6-6 and TRBJ1-1, with 8 bases fitting TRBD1. There are 16 residues in the CDR3. The junction had 9 bases not matched to a gene; V was cut back by 5 bases and J by 1 base. Germline values: CDR1 MNHNY, CDR2 SVGAGI (reference sequence). CDR3 residues: CASSASLGTGNTEAFF. In DNA, the CDR3 is TGTGCCAGCAGTGCCTCCCTAGGGACAGGGAACACTGAAGCTTTCTTT.